This T cell receptor (beta chain) was found in a study of beta chain features in type 1 diabetes. This CDR3 is 14 amino acids long. J was trimmed by 6 bases and V by 4 bases; bases with no gene match: 5. Germline V gives CDR1 SNHLY, CDR2 FYNNEI. Note on this clone: The antigen is not known.

Expressed TCRB transcripts were sequenced because the isolated RNA had all been reverse transcribed beforehand. Libraries were prepared by immunoSEQ multiplex PCR; TCRdb keeps only in-frame clonotypes and omits some of them. The sample lists about 180,000 clones; approximately 13% were seen once. Findings and caveats of the study: Reduced insertions and increased deletions marked VDJ junctions in type 1 diabetes patients.

The J gene is TRBJ2-1, the V gene TRBV2; 8 bases agree with TRBD2. Sequenced sample: central memory CD4+ T cells from blood. This TCR came from a woman between 18 and 30 years old in good health. The CDR3 is CASSAAGVANEQFF. CDR3 coding DNA: TGTGCCAGCAGTGCAGCGGGAGTCGCCAATGAGCAGTTCTTC.